Listed here are 10 T cell receptor beta chains from one sample, sequenced in a study of OX40 agonist ivuxolimab in advanced cancers. Profiling relied on immunoSEQ multiplex PCR, and the TCRdb table lists in-frame clones only, not all of them. In the table there are about 81,000 clones, around 80% of which are singletons. The source material was CD4+ or CD8+ T cells sorted from blood, sampled in a trial of the OX40 agonist ivuxolimab. These receptors were taken from an adult with an advanced solid tumor such as melanoma, head and neck, liver or kidney cancer.

The V gene is TRBV2, the J gene TRBJ1-6; D is undetermined. Germline CDR1 and CDR2: SNHLY and FYNNEI. V lost 3 bases, J lost 7 bases, and 13 bases lay in between. This CDR3 has 15 residues. In nucleotides, the CDR3 is TGTGCCAGCAGTGACGGGGTCGCGGGGAATTCACCCCTCCACTTT. It codes for CASSDGVAGNSPLHF.

V is TRBV2 and J is TRBJ2-5; 10 nucleotides align to TRBD2. Germline loops: CDR1 SNHLY, CDR2 FYNNEI. The CDR3 runs 19 residues. After removal of 2 bases from V and 2 bases from J, the junction contained 14 bases not matched to a gene. DNA for the CDR3: TGTGCCAGCAGTGAACACGGGTTGGCTAGCGGGAGCCCTCAAGAGACCCAGTACTTC. Protein sequence: CASSEHGLASGSPQETQYF.

The V gene is TRBV6-5, the J gene TRBJ1-2; 8 bases align to TRBD1. The CDR3 totals 15 residues. Germline V gene lookup returns CDR1 MNHEY and CDR2 SVGAGI. Trimming removed 9 bases from V and 4 bases from J; junction bases left unmatched: 13. The CDR3 protein is CASCNHRDRTYGYTF. As DNA, the CDR3 is TGTGCCAGTTGTAACCACCGGGACAGGACCTATGGCTACACCTTC.

The V gene is TRBV2, the J gene TRBJ2-1, with TRBD1 matching over 7 bases. J was trimmed by 10 bases and V by 6 bases; bases with no gene match: 9. The CDR3 covers 13 residues. CDR1 and CDR2 (germline): SNHLY, FYNNEI. The CDR3 reads CASRPTGAEEQFF. DNA for the CDR3: TGTGCCAGCAGACCTACAGGGGCGGAGGAGCAGTTCTTC.

The chain combines TRBV4-3 with TRBJ2-4; D might be TRBD2 (5 bases). V lost 3 bases, J lost 3 bases, and 12 bases lay in between. This CDR3 region has 15 residues. From germline, CDR1 is LGHNA and CDR2 YSLEER. The CDR3 spells CASSHGEWVKNIQYF. DNA of the CDR3: TGCGCCAGCAGCCACGGGGAATGGGTCAAAAACATTCAGTACTTC.

This clone occurred once. The gene calls are TRBV6-5 and TRBJ1-4; 9 nucleotides line up with TRBD1. With V trimmed by 3 bases and J by 7 bases, 6 bases remained unmatched. This CDR3 has 15 residues. In germline, CDR1 is MNHEY, CDR2 SVGAGI. Here the CDR3 reads CASSYRRDRAEKLFF. The CDR3 DNA reads TGTGCCAGCAGTTATCGCCGGGACAGGGCTGAAAAACTGTTTTTT.

The chain couples TRBV6-5 to TRBJ2-3; TRBD1 matches 7 bases. Germline loops: CDR1 MNHEY, CDR2 SVGAGI. V gave up 5 bases and J gave up 0 bases; unmatched junction bases: 5. This CDR3 is built from 15 residues. The CDR3 nucleotides are TGTGCCAGCAGTCCGGACAGGTTCAGCACAGATACGCAGTATTTT. This gives the protein CASSPDRFSTDTQYF.

The chain uses TRBV28 and TRBJ2-1; TRBD2 matches at 11 bases. The germline CDR1 and CDR2 sequences are MDHEN and SYDVKM. J was trimmed by 7 bases and V by 4 bases; bases with no gene match: 24. The CDR3 consists of 21 residues. As DNA, the CDR3 is TGTGCCAGCAGTTCCTCCGGTTTAGGGGCCAGGCTAGCGGGAGGTAGAAATGAGCAGTTCTTC. This codes for CASSSSGLGARLAGGRNEQFF.

The genes are TRBV6-5 and TRBJ1-4; D may be TRBD1 (5 bases). In germline, CDR1 is MNHEY, CDR2 SVGAGI. V shed 0 bases and J shed 7 bases, with 15 bases lying between them. This CDR3 region has 16 residues. The CDR3 region is CASSYSTLGVGEKLFF. Written as DNA, the CDR3 is TGTGCCAGCAGTTACTCGACCCTGGGGGTTGGTGAAAAACTGTTTTTT.

J is TRBJ2-3 and V is TRBV6-5; the D gene is possibly TRBD1 (5 bases). Germline CDR1 reads MNHEY; CDR2 reads SVGAGI. V was trimmed by 0 bases and J by 3 bases, leaving 13 bases between them. CDR3 length: 16 amino acids. CDR3 amino acids: CASSYSGAQGTDTQYF. CDR3 nucleotide sequence: TGTGCCAGCAGTTACTCAGGGGCTCAGGGAACAGATACGCAGTATTTT.